This TCR beta chain was profiled in a study of cytomegalovirus exposure and HLA in healthy donors. General study results and limits: Cytomegalovirus status, reportedly, was diagnosed with high specificity and sensitivity by the classifier. Cytomegalovirus-associated TCR beta chains were listed, numbering 150 to 200. In vitro testing confirmed a few CMV-associated chains as specific for CMV antigens. The finding came from a later analysis; first-cohort TCR clusters tended to co-occur in the 130 or so validation repertoires.

The assay was immunoSEQ multiplex PCR, and TCRdb's table has in-frame clones only and misses some. This table has hundreds of thousands of clones, about 90% appearing once. CDR3 size: 15 residues. Germline V gives CDR1 MGHRA, CDR2 YSYEKL. Trimming left V 0 bases short and J 1 base short, with 9 bases between. Turning to this clone: Its antigen remains unidentified.

Sequencing used PBMCs. The receptor was derived from a man in his late teens or twenties in good health and CMV-seropositive. The J gene is TRBJ2-5, the V gene TRBV4-1; D is perhaps TRBD2 (6 bases). The CDR3 coding sequence is TGCGCCAGCAGCCAAGATGGGGGGACCCAAGAGACCCAGTACTTC. Translating it yields CASSQDGGTQETQYF.